This T cell receptor (beta chain) originates from a study of cytomegalovirus exposure and HLA in healthy donors. Findings and limits, study-wide: The Asian-associated ancestry cluster reportedly had fewer N-insertions than the roughly 670-donor mean in a later analysis.

Points on this clone: As yet, its antigen is unknown.

The PCR contained 60 Vbeta and 13 Jbeta primers. Only in-frame clones appear in the TCRdb table, and some are missing; sequencing was by immunoSEQ multiplex PCR. Its table lists 130,000 to 150,000 clones. This receptor was identified in a woman aged 45-65 years in good health and CMV-seronegative. The sequencing sample was made of PBMCs.

CDR3 loop: CSARDTGGYTF. The CDR3 coding sequence is TGCAGTGCTAGAGATACAGGTGGCTACACCTTC. This chain links TRBV20-1 with TRBJ1-2, with D possibly TRBD1 on 5 matching bases. V lost 0 bases, J lost 7 bases, and 6 bases lay in between. Germline V gene data show CDR1 as DFQATT and CDR2 as SNEGSKA (reference sequence). The CDR3 is 11 amino acids.